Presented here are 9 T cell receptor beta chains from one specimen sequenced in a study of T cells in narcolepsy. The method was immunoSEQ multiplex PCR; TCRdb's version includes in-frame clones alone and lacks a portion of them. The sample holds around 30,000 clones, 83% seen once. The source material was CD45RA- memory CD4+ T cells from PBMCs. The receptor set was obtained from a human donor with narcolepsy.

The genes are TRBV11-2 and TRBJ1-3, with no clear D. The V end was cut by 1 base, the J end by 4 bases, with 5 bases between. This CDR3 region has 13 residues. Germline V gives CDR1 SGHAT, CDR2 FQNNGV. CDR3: CASSLGEGNTIYF. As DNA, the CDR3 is TGTGCCAGCAGCTTAGGGGAGGGAAACACCATATATTTT. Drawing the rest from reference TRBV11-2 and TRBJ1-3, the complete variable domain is EAGVAQSPRYKIIEKRQSVAFWCNPISGHATLYWYQQILGQGPKLLIQFQNNGVVDDSQLPKDRFSAERLKGVDSTLKIQPAKLEDSAVYLCASSLGEGNTIYFGEGSWLTVV.

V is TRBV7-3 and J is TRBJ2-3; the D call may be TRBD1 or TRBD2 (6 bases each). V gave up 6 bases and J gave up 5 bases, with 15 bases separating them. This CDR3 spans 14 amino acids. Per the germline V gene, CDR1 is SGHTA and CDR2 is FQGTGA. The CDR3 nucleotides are TGTGCCAGCAGTTTAGGGGGAGGTGTAGATACGCAGTATTTT. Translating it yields CASSLGGGVDTQYF.

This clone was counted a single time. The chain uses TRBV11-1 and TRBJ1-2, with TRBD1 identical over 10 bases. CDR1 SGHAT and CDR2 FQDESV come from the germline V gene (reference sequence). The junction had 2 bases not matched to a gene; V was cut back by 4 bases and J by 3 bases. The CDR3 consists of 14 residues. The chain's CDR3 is CASSWDRGDYGYTF. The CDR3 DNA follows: TGTGCCAGCAGCTGGGACAGGGGCGACTATGGCTACACCTTC.

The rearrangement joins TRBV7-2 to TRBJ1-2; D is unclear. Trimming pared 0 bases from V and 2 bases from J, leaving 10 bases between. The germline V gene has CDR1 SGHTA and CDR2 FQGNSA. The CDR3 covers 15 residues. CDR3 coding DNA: TGTGCCAGCAGCTTAGCGAAAGGCCGAAACTATGGCTACACCTTC. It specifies CASSLAKGRNYGYTF.

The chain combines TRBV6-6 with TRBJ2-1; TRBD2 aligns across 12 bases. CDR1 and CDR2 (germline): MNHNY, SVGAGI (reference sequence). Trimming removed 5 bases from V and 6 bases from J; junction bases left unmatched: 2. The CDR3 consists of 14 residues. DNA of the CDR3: TGTGCCAGCAGTCGACTAGCGGGGGCCAATGAGCAGTTCTTC. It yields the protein CASSRLAGANEQFF.

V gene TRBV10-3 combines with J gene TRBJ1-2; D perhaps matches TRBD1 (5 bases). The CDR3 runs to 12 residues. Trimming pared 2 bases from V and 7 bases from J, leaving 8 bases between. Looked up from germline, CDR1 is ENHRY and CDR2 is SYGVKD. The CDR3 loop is CAISERGGGYTF. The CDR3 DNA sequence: TGTGCCATCAGTGAGAGGGGTGGTGGCTACACCTTC.

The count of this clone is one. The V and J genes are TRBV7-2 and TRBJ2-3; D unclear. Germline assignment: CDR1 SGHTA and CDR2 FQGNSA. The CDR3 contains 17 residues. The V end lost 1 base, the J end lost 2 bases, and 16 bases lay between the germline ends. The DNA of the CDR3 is TGTGCCAGCAGCTTAGGCACCCCCGGCAGCCACACAGATACGCAGTATTTT. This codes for CASSLGTPGSHTDTQYF.

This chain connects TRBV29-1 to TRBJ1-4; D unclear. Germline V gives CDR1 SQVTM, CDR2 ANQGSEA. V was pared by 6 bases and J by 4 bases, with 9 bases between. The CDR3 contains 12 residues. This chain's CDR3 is CSVGWGNEKLFF. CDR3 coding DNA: TGCAGCGTAGGTTGGGGTAATGAAAAACTGTTTTTT.

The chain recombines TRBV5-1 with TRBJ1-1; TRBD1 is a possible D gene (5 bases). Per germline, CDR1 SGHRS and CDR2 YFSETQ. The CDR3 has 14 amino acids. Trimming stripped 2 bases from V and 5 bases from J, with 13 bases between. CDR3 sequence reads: CASSFDIRGTEAFF. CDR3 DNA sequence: TGCGCCAGCAGCTTTGACATTCGGGGGACTGAAGCTTTCTTT.